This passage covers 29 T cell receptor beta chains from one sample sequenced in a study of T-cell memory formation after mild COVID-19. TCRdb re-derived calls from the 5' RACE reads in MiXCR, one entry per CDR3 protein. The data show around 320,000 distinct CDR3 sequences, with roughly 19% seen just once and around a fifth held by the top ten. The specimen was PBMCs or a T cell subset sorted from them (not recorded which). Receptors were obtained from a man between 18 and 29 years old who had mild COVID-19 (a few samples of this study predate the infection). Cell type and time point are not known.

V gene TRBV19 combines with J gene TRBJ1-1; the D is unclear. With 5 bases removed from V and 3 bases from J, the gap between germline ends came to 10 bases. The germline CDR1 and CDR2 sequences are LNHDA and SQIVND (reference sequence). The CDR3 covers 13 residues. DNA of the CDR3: TGTGCCAGTAGTCACTTGGGTCACACTGAAGCTTTCTTT. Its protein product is CASSHLGHTEAFF.

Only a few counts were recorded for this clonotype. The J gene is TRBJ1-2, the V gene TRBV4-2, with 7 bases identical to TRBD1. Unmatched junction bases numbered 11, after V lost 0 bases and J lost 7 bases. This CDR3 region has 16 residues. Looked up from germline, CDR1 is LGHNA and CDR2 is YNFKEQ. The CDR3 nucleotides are TGTGCCAGCAGCCAAGACGGGAATAGGGGGCGAGGTGGCTACACCTTC. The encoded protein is CASSQDGNRGRGGYTF.

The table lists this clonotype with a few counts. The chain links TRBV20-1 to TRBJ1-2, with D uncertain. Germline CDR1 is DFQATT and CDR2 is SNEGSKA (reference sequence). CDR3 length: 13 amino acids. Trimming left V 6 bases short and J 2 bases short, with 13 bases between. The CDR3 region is CSARHGQNYGYTF. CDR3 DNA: TGCAGTGCCCGACATGGGCAGAACTATGGCTACACCTTC.

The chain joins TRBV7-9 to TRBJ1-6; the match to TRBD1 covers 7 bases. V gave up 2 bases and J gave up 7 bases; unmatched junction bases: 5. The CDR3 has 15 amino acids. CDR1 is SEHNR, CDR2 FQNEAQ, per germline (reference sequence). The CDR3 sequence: CASSLWETGNSPLHF. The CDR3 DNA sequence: TGTGCCAGCAGCTTATGGGAGACAGGGAATTCACCCCTCCACTTT.

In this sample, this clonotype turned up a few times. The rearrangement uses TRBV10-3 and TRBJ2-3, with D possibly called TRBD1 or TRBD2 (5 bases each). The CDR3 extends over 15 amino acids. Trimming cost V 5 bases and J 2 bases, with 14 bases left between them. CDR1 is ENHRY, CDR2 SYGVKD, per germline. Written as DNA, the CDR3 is TGTGCCATCAGTCATGGGGGTCTAATCACAGATACGCAGTATTTT. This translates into CAISHGGLITDTQYF.

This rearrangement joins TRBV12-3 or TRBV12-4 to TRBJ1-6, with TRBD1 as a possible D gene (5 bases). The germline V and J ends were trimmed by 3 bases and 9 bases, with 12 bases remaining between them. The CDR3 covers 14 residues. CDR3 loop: CASSFGGDRSPLHF. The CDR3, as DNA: TGTGCCAGCAGTTTTGGGGGGGACCGTTCACCCCTCCACTTT.

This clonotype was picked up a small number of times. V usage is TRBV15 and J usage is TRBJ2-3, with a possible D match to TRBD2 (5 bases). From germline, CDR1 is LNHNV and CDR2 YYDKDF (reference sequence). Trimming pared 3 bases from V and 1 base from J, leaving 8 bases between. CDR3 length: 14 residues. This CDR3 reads CATSREARTDTQYF. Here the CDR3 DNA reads TGTGCCACCAGCAGGGAGGCCCGCACAGATACGCAGTATTTT.

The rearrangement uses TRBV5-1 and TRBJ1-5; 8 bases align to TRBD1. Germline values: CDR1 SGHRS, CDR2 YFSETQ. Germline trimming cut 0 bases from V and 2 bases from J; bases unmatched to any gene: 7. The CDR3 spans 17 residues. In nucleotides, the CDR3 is TGCGCCAGCAGCTTGGGGACAGGGTCCATTGGCAATCAGCCCCAGCATTTT. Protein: CASSLGTGSIGNQPQHF.

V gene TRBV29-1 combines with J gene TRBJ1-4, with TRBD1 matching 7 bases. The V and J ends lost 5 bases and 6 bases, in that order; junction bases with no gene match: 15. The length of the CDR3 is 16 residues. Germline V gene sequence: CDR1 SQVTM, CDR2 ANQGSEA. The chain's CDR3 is CSVRLMKTGQDEKLFF. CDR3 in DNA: TGCAGCGTTCGGTTAATGAAGACAGGGCAAGATGAAAAACTGTTTTTT.

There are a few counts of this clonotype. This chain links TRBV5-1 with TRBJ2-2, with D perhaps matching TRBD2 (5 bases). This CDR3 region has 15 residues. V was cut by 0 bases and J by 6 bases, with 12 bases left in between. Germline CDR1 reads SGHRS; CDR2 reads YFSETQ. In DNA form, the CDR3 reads TGCGCCAGCAGCTTGGCCTATGGGAGACCCGGGGAGCTGTTTTTT. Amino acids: CASSLAYGRPGELFF.

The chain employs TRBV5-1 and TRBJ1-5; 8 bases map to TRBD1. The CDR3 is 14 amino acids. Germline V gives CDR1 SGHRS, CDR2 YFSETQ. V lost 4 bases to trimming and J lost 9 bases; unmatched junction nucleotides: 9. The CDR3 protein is CASSPGDRPMPQHF. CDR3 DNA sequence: TGCGCCAGCAGCCCCGGGGACAGGCCAATGCCCCAGCATTTT.

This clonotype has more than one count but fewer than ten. In DNA form, the CDR3 reads TGTGCCAGCAGCTTAGGGAGGCCGAATGAGCAGTTCTTC. Translating gives CASSLGRPNEQFF. The chain carries TRBV7-2 and TRBJ2-1, with a tentative D call TRBD2 (5 bases). Trimming shortened V by 1 base and J by 7 bases, and 8 bases separated the two germline ends. CDR1 and CDR2 (germline): SGHTA, FQGNSA. This CDR3 region has 13 residues.

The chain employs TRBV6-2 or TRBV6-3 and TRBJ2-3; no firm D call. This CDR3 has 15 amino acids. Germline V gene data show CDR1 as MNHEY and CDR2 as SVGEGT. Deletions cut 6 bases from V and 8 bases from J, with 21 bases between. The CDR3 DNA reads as TGTGCCAGCAGGTATCATGACCTACAGTCGGGTACGCAGTATTTT. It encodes CASRYHDLQSGTQYF.

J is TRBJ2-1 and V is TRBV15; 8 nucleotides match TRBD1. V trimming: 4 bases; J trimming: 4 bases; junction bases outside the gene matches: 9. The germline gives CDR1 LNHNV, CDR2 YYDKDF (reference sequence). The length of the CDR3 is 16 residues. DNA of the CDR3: TGTGCCACCAGCAAGGGCCAGGGGGCGCGGTACAATGAGCAGTTCTTC. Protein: CATSKGQGARYNEQFF.

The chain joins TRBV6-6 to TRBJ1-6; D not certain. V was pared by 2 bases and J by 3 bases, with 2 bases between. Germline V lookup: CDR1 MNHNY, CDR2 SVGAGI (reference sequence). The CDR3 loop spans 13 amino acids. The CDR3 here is CASSYDYNSPLHF. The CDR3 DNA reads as TGTGCCAGCAGTTACGACTATAATTCACCCCTCCACTTT.

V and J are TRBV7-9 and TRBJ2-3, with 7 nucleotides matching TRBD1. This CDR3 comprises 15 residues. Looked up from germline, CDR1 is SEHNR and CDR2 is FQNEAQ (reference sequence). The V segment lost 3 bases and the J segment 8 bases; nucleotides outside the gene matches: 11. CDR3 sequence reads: CASSFSVRGSGTQYF. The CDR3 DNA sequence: TGTGCCAGCAGCTTCTCCGTCAGGGGGTCCGGTACGCAGTATTTT. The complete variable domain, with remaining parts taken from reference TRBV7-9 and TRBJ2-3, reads DTGVSQNPRHKITKRGQNVTFRCDPISEHNRLYWYRQTLGQGPEFLTYFQNEAQLEKSRLLSDRFSAERPKGSFSTLEIQRTEQGDSAMYLCASSFSVRGSGTQYFGPGTRLTVL.

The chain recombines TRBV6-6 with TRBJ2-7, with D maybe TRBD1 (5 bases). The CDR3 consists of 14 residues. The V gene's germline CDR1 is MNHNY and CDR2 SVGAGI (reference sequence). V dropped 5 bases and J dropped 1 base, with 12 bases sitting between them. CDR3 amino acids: CASSPSTVSYEQYV. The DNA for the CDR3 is TGTGCCAGCAGTCCCTCGACAGTTTCCTACGAGCAGTACGTC.

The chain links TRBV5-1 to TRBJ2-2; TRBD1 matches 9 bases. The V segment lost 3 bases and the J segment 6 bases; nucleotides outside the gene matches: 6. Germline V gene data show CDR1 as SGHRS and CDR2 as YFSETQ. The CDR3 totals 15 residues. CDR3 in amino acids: CASSSWTGEAGELFF. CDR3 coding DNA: TGCGCCAGCAGCTCCTGGACAGGGGAGGCCGGGGAGCTGTTTTTT.

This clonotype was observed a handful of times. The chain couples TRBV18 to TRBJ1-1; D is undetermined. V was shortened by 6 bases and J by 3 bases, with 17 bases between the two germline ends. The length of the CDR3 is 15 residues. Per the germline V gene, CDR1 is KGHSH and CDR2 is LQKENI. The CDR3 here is CASSDPLDGYTEAFF. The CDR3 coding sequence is TGTGCCAGCTCCGATCCCTTGGACGGATACACTGAAGCTTTCTTT.

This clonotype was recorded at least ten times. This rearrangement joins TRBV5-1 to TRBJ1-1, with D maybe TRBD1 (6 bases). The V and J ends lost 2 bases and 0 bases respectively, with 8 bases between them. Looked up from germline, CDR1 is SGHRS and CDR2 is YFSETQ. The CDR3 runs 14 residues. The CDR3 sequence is CASSFGGLNTEAFF. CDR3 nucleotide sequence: TGCGCCAGCAGCTTTGGGGGCCTGAACACTGAAGCTTTCTTT. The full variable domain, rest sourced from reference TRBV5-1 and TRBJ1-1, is KAGVTQTPRYLIKTRGQQVTLSCSPISGHRSVSWYQQTPGQGLQFLFEYFSETQRNKGNFPGRFSGRQFSNSRSEMNVSTLELGDSALYLCASSFGGLNTEAFFGQGTRLTVV.

The CDR3 bases are TGCGCCAGCTCCACCCCAGACTATGGCTACACCTTC. The encoded protein is CASSTPDYGYTF. The chain uses TRBV5-1 and TRBJ1-2; the D is unclear. CDR1 SGHRS and CDR2 YFSETQ come from the germline V gene. The CDR3 is 12 residues long. V shed 7 bases and J shed 3 bases, with 10 bases lying between them.

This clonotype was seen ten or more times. CDR3 sequence (DNA): TGCGCCAGCAGCGCGGCTGGACTCACCGGGGAGCTGTTTTTT. Residues: CASSAAGLTGELFF. The chain recombines TRBV5-1 with TRBJ2-2; TRBD2 might be the D (5 bases). V lost 4 bases to trimming and J lost 4 bases, with 11 bases between them. CDR1 SGHRS and CDR2 YFSETQ come from the germline V gene. This CDR3 has 14 residues.

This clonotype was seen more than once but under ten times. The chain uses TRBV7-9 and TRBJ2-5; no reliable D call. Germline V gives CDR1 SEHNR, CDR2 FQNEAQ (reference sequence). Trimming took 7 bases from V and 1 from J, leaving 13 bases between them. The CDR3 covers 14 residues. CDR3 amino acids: CASTHPSFQETQYF. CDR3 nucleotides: TGTGCCAGCACCCACCCTTCGTTCCAAGAGACCCAGTACTTC.

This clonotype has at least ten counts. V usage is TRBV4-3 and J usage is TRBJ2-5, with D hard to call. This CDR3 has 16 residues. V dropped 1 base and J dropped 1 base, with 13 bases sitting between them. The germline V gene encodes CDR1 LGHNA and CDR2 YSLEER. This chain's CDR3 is CASSQGARPGQETQYF. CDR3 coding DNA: TGCGCCAGCAGCCAAGGGGCCCGTCCCGGCCAAGAGACCCAGTACTTC.

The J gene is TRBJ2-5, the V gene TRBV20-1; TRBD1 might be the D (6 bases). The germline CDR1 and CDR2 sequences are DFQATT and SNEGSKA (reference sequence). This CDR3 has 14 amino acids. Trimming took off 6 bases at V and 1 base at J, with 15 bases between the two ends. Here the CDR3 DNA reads TGCAGTGCGAGGCCAGGGGCTACCCAAGAGACCCAGTACTTC. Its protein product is CSARPGATQETQYF.

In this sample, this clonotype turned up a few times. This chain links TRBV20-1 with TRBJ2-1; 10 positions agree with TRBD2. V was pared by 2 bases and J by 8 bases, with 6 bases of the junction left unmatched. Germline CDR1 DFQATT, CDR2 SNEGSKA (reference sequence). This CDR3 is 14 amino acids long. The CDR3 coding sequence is TGCAGTGCTAGAACCAGCGGGGGGGCGGATGAGCAGTTCTTC. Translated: CSARTSGGADEQFF.

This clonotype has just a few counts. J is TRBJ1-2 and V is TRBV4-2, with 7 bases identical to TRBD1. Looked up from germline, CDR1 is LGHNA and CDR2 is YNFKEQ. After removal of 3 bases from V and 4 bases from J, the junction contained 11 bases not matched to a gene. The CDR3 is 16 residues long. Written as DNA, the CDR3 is TGTGCCAGCAGCCACAACAGGGGAGGGATCAGCTATGGCTACACCTTC. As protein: CASSHNRGGISYGYTF.

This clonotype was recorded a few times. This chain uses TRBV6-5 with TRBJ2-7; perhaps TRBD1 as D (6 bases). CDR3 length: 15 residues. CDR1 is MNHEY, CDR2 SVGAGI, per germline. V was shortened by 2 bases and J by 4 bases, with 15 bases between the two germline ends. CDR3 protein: CASSYRRTGRYEQYF. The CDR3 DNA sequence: TGTGCCAGCAGTTACCGTCGAACAGGGCGGTACGAGCAGTACTTC.

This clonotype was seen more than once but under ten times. The CDR3 reads CASSLGPVYEQYV. The CDR3 bases are TGTGCCAGCAGCTTGGGACCTGTCTACGAGCAGTACGTC. V is TRBV7-2 and J is TRBJ2-7, with D perhaps given as TRBD1 or TRBD2 (5 bases each). The CDR3 totals 13 residues. Germline loops: CDR1 SGHTA, CDR2 FQGNSA. Trimming shortened V by 3 bases and J by 3 bases, and 9 bases separated the two germline ends.